The entry below describes one TCR beta chain. Losses at the gene ends were 7 bases for V and 9 bases for J; bases not matched to a gene: 11. The CDR3 contains 15 residues. Germline values: CDR1 LNHDA, CDR2 SQIVND (reference sequence). This record comes from a study of blood T cell repertoires in COVID-19. Study details: Specimens from acute and convalescent COVID-19 originated in the United States, Italy and Spain. PBMCs, B-cell-depleted T cells, or T cells provided the cDNA or gDNA that made up the material.

TCRdb's copy holds only in-frame clones and misses some; the assay was immunoSEQ multiplex PCR. The repertoire holds 25,000 to 35,000 clones, under 90% seen once, with approximately 15% in the top ten. Material for sequencing was peripheral blood. The rearrangement joins TRBV19 to TRBJ2-1; 11 nucleotides line up with TRBD2. This receptor was taken from a man aged 65 to 85 with active COVID-19. The CDR3 DNA reads TGTGCCAGTACGGCTAGCGGGGGGTATGGGCGTGAGCAGTTCTTC. It encodes CASTASGGYGREQFF.